Shown below are 11 T cell receptor beta chains from a single sample sequenced in a study of control samples from healthy donors and cancer patients. Assay: immunoSEQ multiplex PCR; the TCRdb copy retains only in-frame clones and omits some. Counted here are around 89,000 clones, roughly four fifths occurring once; the ten biggest clones make up roughly 9.8%. The sequencing input was blood. The origin of the receptors is a woman aged 60-75 years in good health.

This sequence joins TRBV7-9 and TRBJ2-3; a weak D match, TRBD2 (6 bases). CDR1 and CDR2 (germline): SEHNR, FQNEAQ (reference sequence). The CDR3 runs to 16 residues. With 2 bases removed from V and 5 bases from J, the gap between germline ends came to 17 bases. CDR3 nucleotide sequence: TGTGCCAGCAGCTTAAAGGCTACAGGAGGGGAAGATACGCAGTATTTT. It codes for CASSLKATGGEDTQYF.

The chain is built from TRBV7-9 and TRBJ2-7; 12 nucleotides match TRBD2. The CDR3 consists of 15 residues. CDR1 and CDR2 (germline): SEHNR, FQNEAQ (reference sequence). Trimming removed 5 bases from V and 2 bases from J; junction bases left unmatched: 4. CDR3 residues: CASSHRTSGTYEQYF. Here the CDR3 DNA reads TGTGCCAGCAGCCACCGGACTAGCGGGACCTACGAGCAGTACTTC.

In this sample, this clone turned up a few times. This sequence joins TRBV11-3 and TRBJ2-7; no clear D gene. V was trimmed by 0 bases and J by 2 bases, leaving 8 bases between them. This CDR3 has 14 amino acids. Germline assignment: CDR1 SGHNT and CDR2 YENEEA. CDR3 DNA sequence: TGTGCCAGCAGCTTAGATTCCTCAGCCTACGAGCAGTACTTC. Protein: CASSLDSSAYEQYF.

The genes are TRBV19 and TRBJ1-3; the match to TRBD1 covers 7 bases. V shed 8 bases, J shed 2 bases, and the junction held 6 bases outside the gene matches. This CDR3 has 14 residues. CDR1 is LNHDA and CDR2 is SQIVND in the germline V gene (reference sequence). The CDR3 reads CASGTDRTGNTIYF. CDR3 nucleotides: TGTGCCAGTGGGACAGATCGGACTGGAAACACCATATATTTT.

Worth noting for this clone: One end of the junction does not line up with germline, which may come from a read error. The genes are TRBV7-2 and TRBJ2-1; 12 nucleotides line up with TRBD2. Germline CDR1 SGHTA, CDR2 FQGNSA. There are 13 residues in the CDR3. The CDR3 region has the DNA TGTGCCAGCAGCTTCTCGACTAGCGGGAGAAGTGTCTTC. Translation: CASSFSTSGRSVF. The full variable domain, completed using reference TRBV7-2 and TRBJ2-1, is GAGVSQSPSNKVTEKGKDVELRCDPISGHTALYWYRQSLGQGLEFLIYFQGNSAPDKSGLPSDRFSAERTGGSVSTLTIQRTQQEDSAVYLCASSFSTSGRSVFGPGTRLTVL.

The J gene is TRBJ2-3, the V gene TRBV7-9, with 9 bases lining up with TRBD2. The CDR3 has 16 amino acids. Germline CDR1 is SEHNR and CDR2 is FQNEAQ (reference sequence). V shed 5 bases, J shed 3 bases, and the junction held 9 bases outside the gene matches. The CDR3 coding sequence is TGTGCCAGCAGCCACGGGACTAGCTCGGGGACAGATACGCAGTATTTT. It codes for CASSHGTSSGTDTQYF.

The CDR3 here is CASSHLGPASTYEQYF. The CDR3 nucleotides read TGCGCCAGCAGCCACCTAGGCCCAGCGTCTACCTACGAGCAGTACTTC. The V gene is TRBV4-1, the J gene TRBJ2-7; unclear D gene. The CDR3 loop spans 16 amino acids. V lost 3 bases to trimming and J lost 2 bases, with 17 bases between them. Germline CDR1 MGHRA, CDR2 YSYEKL.

The rearrangement joins TRBV10-2 to TRBJ2-2, with TRBD2 matching 11 bases. V was clipped by 9 bases and J by 5 bases; unmatched bases: 11. The germline V gene has CDR1 WSHSY and CDR2 SAAADI. This CDR3 has 16 amino acids. In DNA form, the CDR3 reads TGCGCCAGTGCGACTAGCGGGGCCGTAGGTACCGGGGAGCTGTTTTTT. The encoded protein is CASATSGAVGTGELFF.

The chain carries TRBV29-1 and TRBJ2-1, with TRBD2 identical over 11 bases. CDR1 is SQVTM and CDR2 is ANQGSEA in the germline V gene. With V trimmed by 5 bases and J by 2 bases, 5 bases remained unmatched. The CDR3 is 15 residues long. In nucleotides, the CDR3 is TGCAGCGTTTCTAGCGGGAGGACCACCTACAATGAGCAGTTCTTC. As protein: CSVSSGRTTYNEQFF.

The rearrangement links TRBV5-4 to TRBJ2-6; D not resolved. Germline CDR1 SGHNT, CDR2 YYREEE (reference sequence). Trimming pared 4 bases from V and 3 bases from J, leaving 8 bases between. This CDR3 has 14 residues. CDR3 nucleotides: TGTGCCAGCAGCCTCCCGGGTGGGGCCAACGTCCTGACTTTC. Translating gives CASSLPGGANVLTF.

The chain is built from TRBV6-5 and TRBJ2-2; 7 positions agree with TRBD2. This CDR3 has 16 residues. V gave up 0 bases and J gave up 3 bases; unmatched junction bases: 4. Looked up from germline, CDR1 is MNHEY and CDR2 is SVGAGI. In DNA form, the CDR3 reads TGTGCCAGCAGTTACTCGGCGGGAGCTTACACCGGGGAGCTGTTTTTT. It translates to CASSYSAGAYTGELFF.